This TCR beta chain was documented in a study of T-cell reconstitution after alpha-beta-depleted transplantation in children. The study's findings and limits: Several patients had high TCRbeta diversity at day 60; it came from surviving recipient T cells and thymic progenitors. Newly produced T cells mostly accounted for T-cell counts and diversity one year post-transplant.

Molecular barcoding with unique molecular identifiers was used for the TCRbeta library. Each CDR3 protein is one row after TCRdb ran MiXCR on the PCR reads. This table holds about 58,000 distinct CDR3 sequences, about 40% found once. In regard to this clonotype: Antigen specificity is unknown.

Germline lookup yields CDR1 DFQATT and CDR2 SNEGSKA (reference sequence). This CDR3 comprises 16 residues. The V gene lost 0 bases and the J gene lost 0 bases, with 14 bases spanning the gap. The specimen was PBMCs, mostly from graft donor cells, collected 360 days after TCRalphabeta/CD19-depleted stem cell transplant. The clonotype was recovered from a male patient under 18 who had a stem cell transplant for acute lymphoblastic leukemia, so the T cells may come from the graft donor. The chain uses TRBV20-1 and TRBJ1-1; D is ambiguous. The CDR3 coding sequence is TGCAGTGCTAGAGAGAGGAGGACCCTTATGAACACTGAAGCTTTCTTT. Amino acid sequence: CSARERRTLMNTEAFF.